Listed below are T cell receptor beta chains from one sample, sequenced in a study of response to subunit inactivated influenza vaccine. MiXCR was run by TCRdb on the RT-PCR reads, yielding one entry per CDR3 protein. Seen here are under 950,000 distinct CDR3 sequences, 21% observed once, and the top ten hold around 9.6%. The sample here was PBMCs from blood, taken roughly 5 days after vaccination. Source of these receptors: a man in his forties or fifties who received an inactivated influenza vaccine. The CDR3 runs from the conserved cysteine through the conserved F or W. The order of the fields is CDR3 DNA, CDR3 protein, V gene, D gene, J gene, clone size. A D gene is named only where the DNA matches it firmly. Where a row states a size, it is once, few, many or the class of an expanded clone; other rows omit it.

TGTGCCAGCAGGTTGTCCGGGTCGAACACTGAAGCTTTCTTT | CASRLSGSNTEAFF | TRBV6-2/TRBV6-3 | . | TRBJ1-1 | few
TGCAGTGTGAGAGGGTTCAGCAACAATGAGCAGTTCTTC | CSVRGFSNNEQFF | TRBV20-1 | . | TRBJ2-1 | .
TGTGCCAGCAGCGGGACACCTGGGGGGACCCAGTACTTC | CASSGTPGGTQYF | TRBV4-2 | . | TRBJ2-5 | many
TGCAGTGCTAGAAGGGAAGATACGCAGTATTTT | CSARREDTQYF | TRBV20-1 | . | TRBJ2-3 | few
TGTGCCACAACCCTCCGGGGGATAACAGATACGCAGTATTTT | CATTLRGITDTQYF | TRBV15 | . | TRBJ2-3 | .
TGCGCCAGCAGCTACCAGGACAGGGGCCCAGATACGCAGTATTTT | CASSYQDRGPDTQYF | TRBV5-1 | TRBD1 | TRBJ2-3 | few
TGTGCCAGCAGCCCCGGGTCTCTCTCCTACGAGCAGTACTTC | CASSPGSLSYEQYF | TRBV13 | . | TRBJ2-7 | few
TGCAGTGCTAGACCTCGGGACAGGGTGAGACCAGATACGCAGTATTTT | CSARPRDRVRPDTQYF | TRBV20-1 | TRBD1 | TRBJ2-3 | .
TGTGCCAGCAGCAAACGGCTAGCGGGGGACACAGATACGCAGTATTTT | CASSKRLAGDTDTQYF | TRBV21-1 | . | TRBJ2-3 | .
TGTGCCAGCAGTTACCTGGCGGGGGGAAACTACGAGCAGTACTTC | CASSYLAGGNYEQYF | TRBV6-2/TRBV6-3 | TRBD2 | TRBJ2-7 | few
TGTGCTAGTGGTTTGCGGGCGAACACTGAAGCTTTCTTT | CASGLRANTEAFF | TRBV12-5 | . | TRBJ1-1 | few
TGCAGCTATTTAAGGGTGACTTCTAGCACAGATACGCAGTATTTT | CSYLRVTSSTDTQYF | TRBV29-1 | . | TRBJ2-3 | many
TGTGCCAGCAGTGAAACGGGCGGGAGGAGCTCCTACGAGCAGTACTTC | CASSETGGRSSYEQYF | TRBV25-1 | TRBD2 | TRBJ2-7 | few
TGTGCCAGCAGCTGGACACAGGGGAATGAGCAGTTCTTC | CASSWTQGNEQFF | TRBV11-3 | TRBD1 | TRBJ2-1 | .
TGCAGTGCATGGACTCGGACAAGCTACAATGAGCAGTTCTTC | CSAWTRTSYNEQFF | TRBV20-1 | . | TRBJ2-1 | few
TGTGCCATCAGTGAGTCGGAGGGGGGCCCGTACAATGAGCAGTTCTTC | CAISESEGGPYNEQFF | TRBV10-3 | . | TRBJ2-1 | .
TGCGCCACAGCCCCGGGGAATACTGGGGTAGATACGCAGTATTTT | CATAPGNTGVDTQYF | TRBV5-1 | . | TRBJ2-3 | few
TGCGCCAGCAGCTTGGATGTTAGCGGCCTGGAGCAGTTCTTC | CASSLDVSGLEQFF | TRBV5-1 | . | TRBJ2-1 | few
TGTGCCAGCAGGCTGACTAGCGGGGGGGCGGAGACCCAGTACTTC | CASRLTSGGAETQYF | TRBV12-3/TRBV12-4 | TRBD2 | TRBJ2-5 | few
TGCGCCAGCAGCTTGTTACGGGGGAATACTAACTATGGCTACACCTTC | CASSLLRGNTNYGYTF | TRBV5-1 | . | TRBJ1-2 | few
TGCAGCGTTGAGGCCGGGACTAGAGGGGAGACCCAGTACTTC | CSVEAGTRGETQYF | TRBV29-1 | TRBD2 | TRBJ2-5 | many
TGTGCCAGCAGTTACGGAACTAGCAAAGGGGGGGAGACCCAGTACTTC | CASSYGTSKGGETQYF | TRBV6-5 | . | TRBJ2-5 | many
TGTGCCAGCAGCGTAGGTGTCGGCTACAATGAGCAGTTCTTC | CASSVGVGYNEQFF | TRBV9 | . | TRBJ2-1 | .
TGTGCCAGCAGTCCCCCACATAATTATGAGCAGTTCTTC | CASSPPHNYEQFF | TRBV12-3/TRBV12-4 | . | TRBJ2-1 | .
TGTGCCAGCTCACCCATCGTACAGGGGTTTGGCGCTGAAGCTTTCTTT | CASSPIVQGFGAEAFF | TRBV18 | TRBD1 | TRBJ1-1 | few
TGTGCCAGCTCACCACGTGCGGGGGGCTACGAGCAGTACTTC | CASSPRAGGYEQYF | TRBV18 | TRBD2 | TRBJ2-7 | .
TGTGCCACTATACCTAGGGAGGGCTCCTACAATGAGCAGTTCTTC | CATIPREGSYNEQFF | TRBV10-3 | TRBD2 | TRBJ2-1 | few
TGTGCCAGCAGTGTGAACGCCCGAATCGGCGAGCAGTACTTC | CASSVNARIGEQYF | TRBV2 | . | TRBJ2-7 | few
TGTGCCAGCAGCACGGCGGGGGTGGCCTACGAGCAGTACTTC | CASSTAGVAYEQYF | TRBV7-9 | TRBD2 | TRBJ2-7 | few
TGTGCCAGCAGCCCACTGTGGGCTTCCTACAATGAGCAGTTCTTC | CASSPLWASYNEQFF | TRBV7-2 | . | TRBJ2-1 | .
TGCAGTGTTACCTCGGAACGGAACACTGAAGCTTTCTTT | CSVTSERNTEAFF | TRBV20-1 | . | TRBJ1-1 | .
TGTGCCAGTAAATCATCCGGCGGTTCAAGCTCCTACAATGAGCAGTTCTTC | CASKSSGGSSSYNEQFF | TRBV19 | . | TRBJ2-1 | .
TGCGCCAGCAACGGGGAGGTTGAGCAGTTCTTC | CASNGEVEQFF | TRBV5-1 | . | TRBJ2-1 | few
TGTGCCAGCAGTTACGCGGGTAAAGAGACCCAGTACTTC | CASSYAGKETQYF | TRBV6-6 | . | TRBJ2-5 | few
TGTGCCATCTCCAGTTACCGAGAGCAGTACTTC | CAISSYREQYF | TRBV6-2/TRBV6-3 | . | TRBJ2-7 | few
TGCAGCGCCGAGGTGGATGAGCAGTTCTTC | CSAEVDEQFF | TRBV29-1 | . | TRBJ2-1 | few
TGTGCCAGCAGCCAAGAATGGGGATACACAGATACGCAGTATTTT | CASSQEWGYTDTQYF | TRBV4-2 | . | TRBJ2-3 | .
TGTGCCAGCAGCCAAGATGGACAGGGACTCACTGAAGCTTTCTTT | CASSQDGQGLTEAFF | TRBV4-2 | TRBD1 | TRBJ1-1 | .
TGTGCCAGCAGTTCAAGACAGGGAAGGCATTTT | CASSSRQGRHF | TRBV12-3/TRBV12-4 | TRBD1 | TRBJ1-5 | .
TGCGCCAGCAAACAGGGGTCTAGCACAGATACGCAGTATTTT | CASKQGSSTDTQYF | TRBV5-1 | TRBD1 | TRBJ2-3 | few
TGCAGTGCTAGTGAACAGCTCAATCAGCCCCAGCATTTT | CSASEQLNQPQHF | TRBV20-1 | . | TRBJ1-5 | few